A single sample is the source of the 23 T cell receptor beta chains below, sequenced in a study of cytomegalovirus exposure and HLA in healthy donors. With 60 Vbeta and 13 Jbeta primers, the PCR was carried out. Clones were read by immunoSEQ multiplex PCR, and TCRdb kept only the in-frame ones, dropping some. Its clone listing holds 49,000 or so clones. What was sequenced was PBMCs. Receptor source: a middle-aged man in good health and CMV-seropositive.

As to this clone: Other DNA sequences from this sample encode an identical CDR3 as well. The chain links TRBV7-9 to TRBJ1-5; D might be TRBD1 (5 bases). Deletions cut 2 bases from V and 6 bases from J, with 5 bases between. The CDR3 has 12 amino acids. CDR1 is SEHNR, CDR2 FQNEAQ, per germline (reference sequence). In DNA, the CDR3 is TGTGCCAGCAGCTTACAGGGTCAGCCCCAGCATTTT. It yields the protein CASSLQGQPQHF.

The V gene is TRBV10-1, the J gene TRBJ1-2; D possibly corresponds to TRBD1 (5 bases). This CDR3 is 13 amino acids long. The germline V gene encodes CDR1 WNHNN and CDR2 SYGVQD (reference sequence). Trimming removed 5 bases from V and 4 bases from J, with 11 bases in between. Here the CDR3 reads CASSSGGTYGYTF. DNA for the CDR3: TGCGCCAGCAGTTCGGGAGGGACCTATGGCTACACCTTC.

The V gene is TRBV29-1, the J gene TRBJ1-2, with 8 bases identical to TRBD1. The V and J ends lost 0 bases and 7 bases, in that order; junction bases with no gene match: 10. The length of the CDR3 is 15 residues. Germline CDR1 is SQVTM and CDR2 is ANQGSEA. CDR3 sequence (DNA): TGCAGCGTTGAAGATCCTCGCAGGGGGCCAGGTGGCTACACCTTC. Translating gives CSVEDPRRGPGGYTF.

The rearrangement joins TRBV6-1 to TRBJ2-7; 11 nucleotides align to TRBD1. V shed 4 bases and J 4 bases; nucleotides not matched to a gene: 3. Per germline, CDR1 MNHNS and CDR2 SASEGT. The CDR3 is 14 amino acids. The CDR3 is CASSAGQGVYEQYF. The DNA for the CDR3 is TGTGCCAGCAGTGCGGGACAGGGGGTATACGAGCAGTACTTC.

V usage is TRBV19 and J usage is TRBJ1-1, with 9 nucleotides matching TRBD1. This CDR3 has 16 residues. Per germline, CDR1 LNHDA and CDR2 SQIVND (reference sequence). J gave up 1 base and V 4 bases, and 7 bases lay outside the gene matches. Written as DNA, the CDR3 is TGTGCCAGTAGTAAGACCCCGGGACAGGGGAACACTGAAGCTTTCTTT. Translation gives CASSKTPGQGNTEAFF.

This chain joins TRBV30 and TRBJ1-1, with TRBD1 matching over 8 bases. CDR1 and CDR2 from the germline V gene are GTSNPN and SVGIG (reference sequence). The V gene end was trimmed by 1 base and the J gene end by 3 bases; junction bases not matched to a gene: 13. The length of the CDR3 is 17 residues. The CDR3 nucleotides read TGTGCCTGGAGTGGACAGGGGATCTCCCCTGGCGACACTGAAGCTTTCTTT. As protein: CAWSGQGISPGDTEAFF.

The chain is built from TRBV10-3 and TRBJ2-3, with 10 bases lining up with TRBD1. There are 17 residues in the CDR3. Germline V gives CDR1 ENHRY, CDR2 SYGVKD. V gave up 2 bases and J gave up 5 bases; unmatched junction bases: 10. The CDR3 region has the DNA TGTGCCATCAGTGAGGCTCGCGAGACAGGGGGCAGAGATACGCAGTATTTT. Amino acid sequence: CAISEARETGGRDTQYF.

The J gene is TRBJ2-1, the V gene TRBV9; 10 bases map to TRBD2. The CDR3 is 16 amino acids. The V gene end was trimmed by 4 bases and the J gene end by 6 bases; junction bases not matched to a gene: 10. Germline assignment: CDR1 SGDLS and CDR2 YYNGEE. CDR3 in amino acids: CASSPGALAGANEQFF. In nucleotides, the CDR3 is TGTGCCAGCAGCCCCGGGGCCCTAGCGGGAGCCAATGAGCAGTTCTTC.

CDR3 DNA sequence: TGTGCCAGCAGCGCGCGACCGACTAGCATCCACGAGCAGTACTTC. Translated, it gives CASSARPTSIHEQYF. This sequence joins TRBV7-3 and TRBJ2-7; 7 bases line up with TRBD2. Germline CDR1 is SGHTA and CDR2 is FQGTGA. J was trimmed by 5 bases and V by 5 bases; bases with no gene match: 12. The CDR3 extends over 15 amino acids.

J is TRBJ1-2 and V is TRBV28; 8 bases are shared with TRBD1. Germline V CDR1 and CDR2: MDHEN, SYDVKM. J was trimmed by 7 bases and V by 3 bases; bases with no gene match: 10. The CDR3 contains 15 residues. The CDR3 DNA sequence: TGTGCCAGCAGTTTTCGGACAGGGATGATGGGTGGCTACACCTTC. It codes for CASSFRTGMMGGYTF.

The rearrangement links TRBV7-3 to TRBJ2-3; 8 bases fit TRBD2. CDR1 SGHTA and CDR2 FQGTGA come from the germline V gene. Trimming cost V 0 bases and J 1 base; bases outside gene matches: 0. The length of the CDR3 is 15 residues. The CDR3 DNA reads as TGTGCCAGCAGCTTAACTAGCGGGGGCACAGATACGCAGTATTTT. This sequence encodes CASSLTSGGTDTQYF.

The J gene is TRBJ1-4, the V gene TRBV9; 9 bases are a match to TRBD1. V lost 4 bases and J lost 5; bases outside the gene matches: 3. Germline V CDR1 and CDR2: SGDLS, YYNGEE. The CDR3 totals 14 residues. The CDR3 sequence: CASSQGQGNEKLFF. CDR3 DNA sequence: TGTGCCAGCAGCCAGGGACAGGGAAATGAAAAACTGTTTTTT. The full variable domain, in which reference TRBV9 and TRBJ1-4 provide the parts outside the CDR3, is DSGVTQTPKHLITATGQRVTLRCSPRSGDLSVYWYQQSLDQGLQFLIQYYNGEERAKGNILERFSAQQFPDLHSELNLSSLELGDSALYFCASSQGQGNEKLFFGSGTQLSVL.

The chain has TRBV5-6 and TRBJ1-4; possible D gene TRBD1, 6 bases. This CDR3 spans 15 amino acids. V was cut by 4 bases and J by 7 bases, with 17 bases left in between. Germline loops: CDR1 SGHDT, CDR2 YYEEEE. CDR3: CASSPRAAGVEKLFF. The CDR3 DNA sequence: TGTGCCAGCAGCCCCCGGGCGGCAGGGGTTGAAAAACTGTTTTTT.

CDR3 residues: CASSEDRDQNTGELFF. DNA for the CDR3: TGTGCCAGCAGTGAAGACAGGGATCAGAACACCGGGGAGCTGTTTTTT. This chain joins TRBV28 and TRBJ2-2, with 7 bases aligning to TRBD1. Germline lookup yields CDR1 MDHEN and CDR2 SYDVKM. The V and J ends lost 5 bases and 1 base, in that order; junction bases with no gene match: 7. This CDR3 contains 16 residues.

The chain couples TRBV4-1 to TRBJ2-5; 14 nucleotides agree with TRBD2. Germline loops: CDR1 MGHRA, CDR2 YSYEKL. The J segment lost 3 bases and the V segment lost 6 bases, leaving 6 bases of the junction unmatched. There are 16 residues in the CDR3. The CDR3 nucleotides are TGCGCCAGCAGACTGGGACTAGCGGGAGTCAAAGAGACCCAGTACTTC. It codes for CASRLGLAGVKETQYF.

The chain recombines TRBV6-1 with TRBJ2-7, with TRBD2 matching over 8 bases. The CDR3 consists of 15 residues. Germline CDR1 is MNHNS and CDR2 is SASEGT. V lost 6 bases and J lost 2; bases outside the gene matches: 9. The CDR3 spells CASSKTSVEAYEQYF. The DNA for the CDR3 is TGTGCCAGCAGCAAGACTAGCGTAGAGGCCTACGAGCAGTACTTC.

The V and J genes are TRBV5-6 and TRBJ2-3; 9 bases line up with TRBD1. This CDR3 contains 16 residues. CDR1 SGHDT and CDR2 YYEEEE come from the germline V gene. V shed 4 bases, J shed 3 bases, and the junction held 9 bases outside the gene matches. CDR3 nucleotide sequence: TGTGCCAGCAGCCCTATCCCGGGACAGGGAACAGATACGCAGTATTTT. Protein product: CASSPIPGQGTDTQYF.

The CDR3 nucleotides read TGTGCCAGCACTATTAACACCGGGGAGCTGTTTTTT. Protein: CASTINTGELFF. This rearrangement joins TRBV28 to TRBJ2-2; D not resolved. Trimming shortened V by 7 bases and J by 2 bases, and 5 bases separated the two germline ends. The CDR3 sequence is 12 residues long. Germline assignment: CDR1 MDHEN and CDR2 SYDVKM.

The chain has TRBV27 and TRBJ2-7, with a tentative D call TRBD1 (6 bases). This CDR3 contains 16 residues. Trimming shortened V by 6 bases and J by 1 base, and 19 bases separated the two germline ends. Germline CDR1 is MNHEY and CDR2 is SMNVEV (reference sequence). CDR3: CASSPFGGQPSYEQYF. In nucleotides, the CDR3 is TGTGCCAGCAGCCCGTTTGGAGGACAGCCTTCCTACGAGCAGTACTTC.

The J gene is TRBJ2-7, the V gene TRBV29-1, with D perhaps matching TRBD2 (6 bases). Germline lookup yields CDR1 SQVTM and CDR2 ANQGSEA. V was shortened by 4 bases and J by 2 bases, with 9 bases between the two germline ends. The CDR3 contains 12 residues. This chain's CDR3 is CSVGGDPYEQYF. CDR3 sequence (DNA): TGCAGCGTTGGGGGGGACCCCTACGAGCAGTACTTC.

The chain has TRBV7-9 and TRBJ2-5; 7 nucleotides match TRBD1. Unmatched junction bases numbered 9, after V lost 0 bases and J lost 5 bases. This CDR3 region has 16 residues. In germline, CDR1 is SEHNR, CDR2 FQNEAQ (reference sequence). The CDR3 reads CASSLALRQGVETQYF. The CDR3 DNA reads as TGTGCCAGCAGCTTAGCGCTCCGGCAGGGGGTTGAGACCCAGTACTTC.

V is TRBV4-3 and J is TRBJ1-2; D may be TRBD1 (5 bases). The CDR3 covers 13 residues. Germline V gene sequence: CDR1 LGHNA, CDR2 YSLEER. Trimming took off 5 bases at V and 12 bases at J, with 19 bases between the two ends. The CDR3 nucleotides are TGCGCCAGCAGCTCCAAGATGACAGCGCCCGACACCTTC. Translated: CASSSKMTAPDTF.

V and J are TRBV5-4 and TRBJ1-2; 9 bases line up with TRBD1. J was trimmed by 7 bases and V by 3 bases; bases with no gene match: 10. The CDR3 has 15 amino acids. Germline V gene sequence: CDR1 SGHNT, CDR2 YYREEE (reference sequence). The chain's CDR3 is CASSWADRGFSGYTF. The CDR3 DNA reads TGTGCCAGCAGCTGGGCCGACAGGGGGTTTAGTGGCTACACCTTC.